This TCR beta chain stems from a study of T cell responses to AZD1222 COVID-19 vaccine. Study observations and caveats: Donors were mostly white British, more females; clonal diversity possibly underestimated. Along spike, vaccine-associated CD4 TCRs were found throughout, with dominance at 160-218 and 743-854. After the peak T cell response, and only then, were repertoires sampled.

With regard to this clone: The antigen is not known.

Profiling relied on immunoSEQ multiplex PCR, and the TCRdb table lists in-frame clones only, not all of them. Here the sample spans roughly 96,000 clones, 70% to 90% being singletons. Per germline, CDR1 MNHEY and CDR2 SMNVEV (reference sequence). Trimming removed 3 bases from V and 1 base from J; junction bases left unmatched: 7. The CDR3 is 16 residues long. The material was peripheral blood, obtained 28 days after the second AZD1222 dose. The chain joins TRBV27 to TRBJ1-2, with 8 bases matching TRBD1. The TCR originated in an adult who received the AZD1222 COVID-19 vaccine. The CDR3 is CASSLSGTGLNYGYTF. CDR3 nucleotides: TGTGCCAGCAGTTTGTCAGGGACAGGCCTTAACTATGGCTACACCTTC.